These T cell receptor beta chains were read from a single sample in a study of cytomegalovirus exposure and HLA in healthy donors. Clones were read by immunoSEQ multiplex PCR, and TCRdb kept only the in-frame ones, dropping some. Of 35,000 to 45,000 clones listed, 60% to 80% are singletons. Material for sequencing was PBMCs. All receptors derive from a man aged 25-45 years in good health and CMV-seronegative. CDR3s include the opening cysteine and the closing phenylalanine or tryptophan. The D gene is left open where the match is weak. Only some rows state a clone size, as once, few, many or a class for expanded clones.

CDR3 length: 15
J gene: TRBJ2-7
D gene: .
clone size: medium-sized
V gene: TRBV15
CDR3 DNA: TGTGCCACCAGCAGAGATGACAGTCCAACCTACGAGCAGTACTTC
CDR3 protein: CATSRDDSPTYEQYF

CDR3 length: 15
J gene: TRBJ2-1
D gene: TRBD2
clone size: .
V gene: TRBV6-5
CDR3 DNA: TGTGCCAGCAGTTTCACTAGCGGGGGGGCTAGGGAGCAGTTCTTC
CDR3 protein: CASSFTSGGAREQFF

CDR3 length: 13
J gene: TRBJ1-1
D gene: TRBD1
clone size: .
V gene: TRBV28
CDR3 DNA: TGTGCCAGCAGTCCTGGGGACAGGGCGGAAGCTTTCTTT
CDR3 protein: CASSPGDRAEAFF

CDR3 length: 13
J gene: TRBJ2-7
D gene: .
clone size: few
V gene: TRBV5-1
CDR3 DNA: TGCGCCAGCAGCTTGGTACCCGCTACCGAGCAGTACTTC
CDR3 protein: CASSLVPATEQYF

CDR3 length: 15
J gene: TRBJ1-4
D gene: .
clone size: .
V gene: TRBV5-4
CDR3 DNA: TGTGCCAGCAGCGCCGATATGGGGGCGGAAGAAAAACTGTTTTTT
CDR3 protein: CASSADMGAEEKLFF

CDR3 length: 14
J gene: TRBJ1-2
D gene: .
clone size: .
V gene: TRBV28
CDR3 DNA: TGTGCCAGCAGTCCCCAAGGGGGTCTGGGCGGCTACACCTTC
CDR3 protein: CASSPQGGLGGYTF

CDR3 length: 15
J gene: TRBJ2-7
D gene: .
clone size: few
V gene: TRBV5-1
CDR3 DNA: TGCGCCAGCAGCTTGTGGACCCAGGGTGACCACGAGCAGTACTTC
CDR3 protein: CASSLWTQGDHEQYF

CDR3 length: 13
J gene: TRBJ1-4
D gene: .
clone size: once
V gene: TRBV5-1
CDR3 DNA: TGCGCCAGCAGCCGGGAAACTAATGAAAAACTGTTTTTT
CDR3 protein: CASSRETNEKLFF

CDR3 length: 14
J gene: TRBJ2-2
D gene: .
clone size: .
V gene: TRBV29-1
CDR3 DNA: TGCAGCGTTGTATACAGCCCGAACACCGGGGAGCTGTTTTTT
CDR3 protein: CSVVYSPNTGELFF

CDR3 length: 14
J gene: TRBJ1-2
D gene: TRBD1
clone size: .
V gene: TRBV11-2
CDR3 DNA: TGTGCCAGCAGCTTAGGGACAGGGAACTATGGCTACACCTTC
CDR3 protein: CASSLGTGNYGYTF

CDR3 length: 17
J gene: TRBJ2-7
D gene: TRBD1
clone size: .
V gene: TRBV4-1
CDR3 DNA: TGCGCCAGCAGCCAGGCACTCCTGGACAGGGGGCACTACGAGCAGTACTTC
CDR3 protein: CASSQALLDRGHYEQYF

CDR3 length: 13
J gene: TRBJ1-2
D gene: .
clone size: few
V gene: TRBV5-6
CDR3 DNA: TGTGCCAGCAGCACAGACTGGAAGCGGGGCTACACCTTC
CDR3 protein: CASSTDWKRGYTF

CDR3 length: 14
J gene: TRBJ1-4
D gene: TRBD1
clone size: .
V gene: TRBV7-2
CDR3 DNA: TGTGCCAGCAGCCCGGGACAGCAACGTGAAAAACTGTTTTTT
CDR3 protein: CASSPGQQREKLFF

CDR3 length: 14
J gene: TRBJ1-1
D gene: TRBD1
clone size: .
V gene: TRBV5-1
CDR3 DNA: TGCGCCAGCAGCAGGGACAGGACTAACACTGAAGCTTTCTTT
CDR3 protein: CASSRDRTNTEAFF

CDR3 length: 17
J gene: TRBJ1-6
D gene: TRBD1
clone size: .
V gene: TRBV4-2
CDR3 DNA: TGTGCCAGCAGCCAAGAGACAGGGGGAGGATATAATTCACCCCTCCACTTT
CDR3 protein: CASSQETGGGYNSPLHF

CDR3 length: 15
J gene: TRBJ1-6
D gene: .
clone size: .
V gene: TRBV11-2
CDR3 DNA: TGTGCCAGCAGCGCCCAGGGGCAACGTAATTCACCCCTCCACTTT
CDR3 protein: CASSAQGQRNSPLHF

CDR3 length: 14
J gene: TRBJ2-7
D gene: TRBD2
clone size: .
V gene: TRBV29-1
CDR3 DNA: TGCAGCGTTGAAGCCGGACTAGATGGTCGCGAGCAGTACTTC
CDR3 protein: CSVEAGLDGREQYF

CDR3 length: 13
J gene: TRBJ1-5
D gene: TRBD1
clone size: .
V gene: TRBV29-1
CDR3 DNA: TGCAGCGTTAAAAGAGGACAGGGGCAGCCCCAGCATTTT
CDR3 protein: CSVKRGQGQPQHF

CDR3 length: 19
J gene: TRBJ1-3
D gene: TRBD1
clone size: few
V gene: TRBV4-1
CDR3 DNA: TGCGCCAGCAGCCAAGTGGGGACAGGACTTATCGCTGTCGGAAACACCATATATTTT
CDR3 protein: CASSQVGTGLIAVGNTIYF